This T cell receptor (beta chain) was obtained from a study of tumor-infiltrating lymphocytes in primary liver carcinoma. Broader study findings: Overlap between tumor regions exceeded overlap of tumor with adjacent tissue or blood.

Worth noting for this clonotype: Its antigen is unidentified. The conserved closing phenylalanine or tryptophan is absent in this CDR3, likely reflecting a read error.

Each 20-30 mg portion of unsorted bulk tissue served as the source for co-extraction of RNA and DNA. Tumor samples uniformly had over 90% viable tumor cells. Trimming took 2 bases from V and 4 from J; bases not matched to a gene: 9. CDR1 and CDR2 from the germline V gene are SGHRS and YFSETQ. This CDR3 spans 15 amino acids. Total RNA (approximately 0.5 ug) served as template for TCR beta cDNA synthesis primed by a constant-region primer. For TCR beta, libraries were produced by three nested multiplex PCR rounds using slightly modified ARM-PCR. A C-beta reverse primer and TRBV1-TRBV30 forward primers served in each of the first two PCR rounds, at ten to eleven cycles apiece. TCRdb reanalysed the multiplex PCR reads using MiXCR and keeps one entry per CDR3 protein. Of 20,000 or so distinct CDR3 sequences listed, 80% are singletons.

J is TRBJ2-7 and V is TRBV5-1, with 7 bases lining up with TRBD2. Specimen: liver tumor tissue from sampling region 2. Subset described: tumor region T2, inferior pole. The clonotype was recovered from a woman aged 25 to 39 with primary liver carcinoma and hepatitis B virus infection. CDR3 DNA sequence: TGCGCCAGCAGCTTTACCAGCGGGGATACATACGAGCAGTACATC. Translating it yields CASSFTSGDTYEQYI.